The sequence of this T cell receptor beta chain was determined in a study of chemoradiotherapy in HPV16-positive cancers. General study findings and limits: The functional HPV-specific definition rests on just two HPV16-positive patients.

Germline CDR1 is WNHNN and CDR2 is SYGVQD (reference sequence). The CDR3 consists of 13 residues. V dropped 2 bases and J dropped 6 bases, with 8 bases sitting between them. This clone was observed a single time. The antigen is not known. Clones were sequenced by immunoSEQ multiplex PCR, and TCRdb holds only the in-frame ones, with some missing. The repertoire includes approximately 27,000 clones, over 65% of them detected once, and roughly 6% sits in the top ten. The chain has TRBV10-1 and TRBJ2-1; no reliable D call. This receptor was identified in a human donor with HPV-associated anogenital cancer. This sample comprised blood, obtained from a patient who underwent chemoradiotherapy. The CDR3 DNA follows: TGCGCCAGCAGTGAGCCCGTATCCAATGAGCAGTTCTTC. It translates to CASSEPVSNEQFF.